This passage covers 21 T cell receptor beta chains from one sample sequenced in a study of blood T cell repertoires in COVID-19. Sequenced by immunoSEQ multiplex PCR; TCRdb stores in-frame clones only, minus some. This table holds some 10,000 clones, about 89% found once. Sequencing was performed on peripheral blood. These receptors originate from a woman aged 60-70 years with active COVID-19.

This chain connects TRBV27 to TRBJ1-6; D gene uncertain. Trimming left V 7 bases short and J 0 bases short, with 4 bases between. Germline V CDR1 and CDR2: MNHEY, SMNVEV (reference sequence). The CDR3 is made up of 13 amino acids. The DNA for the CDR3 is TGTGCCAGCACGAGCTCCTATAATTCACCCCTCCACTTT. Protein: CASTSSYNSPLHF.

The sample holds one count of this clone. The chain joins TRBV12-5 to TRBJ2-7; 7 nucleotides line up with TRBD1. CDR1 is LGHNT and CDR2 is FRNRAP in the germline V gene. The ends lost 7 bases at V and 3 bases at J; junction bases unmatched: 6. The length of the CDR3 is 13 residues. The CDR3 DNA is TGTGCTAGTGCCTTGGGACAGTACTACGAGCAGTACTTC. This codes for CASALGQYYEQYF.

The chain recombines TRBV28 with TRBJ2-7; TRBD1 aligns across 8 bases. Germline trimming cut 6 bases from V and 6 bases from J; bases unmatched to any gene: 13. Germline lookup yields CDR1 MDHEN and CDR2 SYDVKM. The CDR3 spans 15 residues. CDR3 loop: CASSTGTGLAGEQYV. CDR3 DNA: TGTGCCAGCAGCACCGGGACAGGCCTAGCTGGCGAGCAGTACGTC.

The chain is built from TRBV3-1 (or the pseudogene TRBV3-2) and TRBJ2-3; 8 bases line up with TRBD2. J gave up 3 bases and V 0 bases, and 5 bases lay outside the gene matches. In germline, CDR1 is LGHDT, CDR2 YNNKEL (reference sequence). The length of the CDR3 is 16 residues. This CDR3 reads CASSQDGRARTDTQYF. CDR3 coding DNA: TGTGCCAGCAGCCAAGACGGGAGGGCCCGAACAGATACGCAGTATTTT.

V gene TRBV5-1 combines with J gene TRBJ1-2, with TRBD1 as a possible D gene (5 bases). CDR3 length: 14 amino acids. The germline V gene encodes CDR1 SGHRS and CDR2 YFSETQ. Trimming shortened V by 0 bases and J by 4 bases, and 10 bases separated the two germline ends. The CDR3 here is CASSLGDQGYGYTF. The CDR3 DNA is TGCGCCAGCAGCTTGGGAGACCAGGGCTATGGCTACACCTTC. The variable domain in full, with the rest retrieved from reference TRBV5-1 and TRBJ1-2, is KAGVTQTPRYLIKTRGQQVTLSCSPISGHRSVSWYQQTPGQGLQFLFEYFSETQRNKGNFPGRFSGRQFSNSRSEMNVSTLELGDSALYLCASSLGDQGYGYTFGSGTRLTVV.

The rearrangement links TRBV19 to TRBJ2-1; 7 bases match TRBD2. Trimming cost V 5 bases and J 12 bases; bases outside gene matches: 4. The germline CDR1 and CDR2 sequences are LNHDA and SQIVND (reference sequence). CDR3 length equals 11 residues. The CDR3 DNA is TGTGCCAGTAGTGCGGGGGTTTGGCAGTTCTTC. It specifies CASSAGVWQFF.

The table lists this clone with a count of one. V usage is TRBV28 and J usage is TRBJ1-3, with D possibly being TRBD1 (5 bases). CDR3 length: 14 residues. Germline CDR1 reads MDHEN; CDR2 reads SYDVKM. Deletions cut 6 bases from V and 4 bases from J, with 13 bases between. The CDR3 nucleotides read TGTGCCAGCAGGCAGGGTATTCGGGGAAACACCATATATTTT. Amino acid sequence: CASRQGIRGNTIYF.

This sequence joins TRBV19 and TRBJ2-2; 9 nucleotides agree with TRBD2. CDR1 LNHDA and CDR2 SQIVND come from the germline V gene (reference sequence). The V and J ends lost 4 bases and 4 bases, in that order; junction bases with no gene match: 1. CDR3 length: 14 amino acids. For the CDR3, the DNA is TGTGCCAGTAGTAGTAGCGGGGGCACCGGGGAGCTGTTTTTT. Its translation is CASSSSGGTGELFF.

This sequence joins TRBV6-5 and TRBJ2-1; 8 bases match TRBD1. This CDR3 has 15 residues. The germline V gene encodes CDR1 MNHEY and CDR2 SVGAGI. J was trimmed by 9 bases and V by 5 bases; bases with no gene match: 12. CDR3 protein: CASSIDRGRGLEQFF. The CDR3 DNA reads TGTGCCAGCAGTATCGACAGGGGTAGGGGACTTGAGCAGTTCTTC.

This rearrangement joins TRBV4-2 to TRBJ2-7; D is unresolved. Germline-derived CDR1 and CDR2 are LGHNA and YNFKEQ. The CDR3 covers 14 residues. V was trimmed by 0 bases and J by 0 bases, leaving 6 bases between them. The CDR3 bases are TGTGCCAGCAGCCAAGACGCGAGCTCCTACGAGCAGTACTTC. Protein: CASSQDASSYEQYF.

The rearrangement links TRBV6-5 to TRBJ1-2; no firm D call. Germline assignment: CDR1 MNHEY and CDR2 SVGAGI. With 7 bases removed from V and 10 bases from J, the gap between germline ends came to 19 bases. The length of the CDR3 is 13 residues. CDR3 protein: CASTLTPLEDYTF. The CDR3 DNA follows: TGTGCCAGCACCCTGACCCCTTTGGAGGACTACACCTTC.

The CDR3 spells CASSPTWGGRNGYTF. DNA for the CDR3: TGTGCCAGCAGCCCGACTTGGGGCGGGAGGAATGGCTACACCTTC. The chain uses TRBV27 and TRBJ1-2, with D possibly TRBD1 on 5 matching bases. Looked up from germline, CDR1 is MNHEY and CDR2 is SMNVEV (reference sequence). V gave up 6 bases and J gave up 6 bases, with 20 bases separating them. CDR3 length: 15 residues.

This chain uses TRBV14 with TRBJ1-2; D is undetermined. The CDR3 loop spans 14 amino acids. V gave up 1 base and J gave up 6 bases, with 12 bases separating them. Germline V gives CDR1 SGHDN, CDR2 FVKESK. CDR3 DNA sequence: TGTGCCAGCAGCCAAGTCCGCGGTTTACATGGCTACACCTTC. Translating it yields CASSQVRGLHGYTF.

This chain links TRBV29-1 with TRBJ2-7, with 7 positions matching TRBD1. Looked up from germline, CDR1 is SQVTM and CDR2 is ANQGSEA. The CDR3 length is 13 residues. The junction had 9 bases not matched to a gene; V was cut back by 4 bases and J by 6 bases. CDR3 in DNA: TGCAGCGTTGGTTCGACAGGGCGCGGCGAGCAGTACTTC. Its protein is CSVGSTGRGEQYF.

This chain joins TRBV28 and TRBJ1-1; D not resolved. With 6 bases removed from V and 4 bases from J, the gap between germline ends came to 9 bases. The CDR3 is 12 amino acids. Germline CDR1 reads MDHEN; CDR2 reads SYDVKM. The DNA for the CDR3 is TGTGCCAGCAGAATCGTGGCCACTGAAGCTTTCTTT. As protein: CASRIVATEAFF.

V gene TRBV15 combines with J gene TRBJ1-2; 11 bases match TRBD1. Looked up from germline, CDR1 is LNHNV and CDR2 is YYDKDF (reference sequence). The junction had 2 bases not matched to a gene; V was cut back by 1 base and J by 4 bases. The CDR3 is made up of 15 amino acids. CDR3 sequence: CATSRGDRGAYGYTF. The CDR3 DNA reads TGTGCCACCAGCAGAGGGGACAGGGGGGCCTATGGCTACACCTTC.

J is TRBJ1-2 and V is TRBV9; D possibly corresponds to TRBD1 (6 bases). V lost 6 bases to trimming and J lost 8 bases, with 17 bases between them. Germline assignment: CDR1 SGDLS and CDR2 YYNGEE. The CDR3 has 13 residues. The CDR3 loop is CASTQGQTGGYTF. CDR3 coding DNA: TGTGCCAGCACCCAAGGACAGACGGGGGGCTACACCTTC.

This clone was detected a few times. This rearrangement joins TRBV3-1 (or the pseudogene TRBV3-2) to TRBJ1-2; 7 bases map to TRBD1. CDR1 is LGHDT and CDR2 is YNNKEL in the germline V gene (reference sequence). Unmatched junction bases numbered 9, after V lost 4 bases and J lost 4 bases. There are 15 residues in the CDR3. CDR3 in amino acids: CASSRTGEYVYGYTF. For the CDR3, the DNA is TGTGCCAGCAGCCGCACAGGGGAATATGTCTATGGCTACACCTTC.

This chain uses TRBV7-8 with TRBJ2-7; 7 nucleotides match TRBD1. The germline V gene has CDR1 SGHVS and CDR2 FQNEAQ. The J segment lost 3 bases and the V segment lost 6 bases, leaving 2 bases of the junction unmatched. The CDR3 is 12 residues long. CDR3 nucleotide sequence: TGTGCCAGCAGGGCAGGGGGCTACGAGCAGTACTTC. Protein: CASRAGGYEQYF.

This chain joins TRBV24-1 and TRBJ2-2; TRBD1 matches at 11 bases. With V trimmed by 3 bases and J by 3 bases, 5 bases remained unmatched. This CDR3 has 17 residues. Germline V lookup: CDR1 KGHDR, CDR2 SFDVKD. DNA for the CDR3: TGTGCCACCAGTGATCCCTCGGGACAGGGGGACACCGGGGAGCTGTTTTTT. This codes for CATSDPSGQGDTGELFF.

The chain links TRBV28 to TRBJ2-6, with 9 bases matching TRBD1. The germline gives CDR1 MDHEN, CDR2 SYDVKM. V trimming: 2 bases; J trimming: 0 bases; junction bases outside the gene matches: 2. This CDR3 comprises 17 residues. The CDR3 reads CASSLGTGSSGANVLTF. The CDR3 bases are TGTGCCAGCAGTTTAGGGACAGGGAGCTCTGGGGCCAACGTCCTGACTTTC.